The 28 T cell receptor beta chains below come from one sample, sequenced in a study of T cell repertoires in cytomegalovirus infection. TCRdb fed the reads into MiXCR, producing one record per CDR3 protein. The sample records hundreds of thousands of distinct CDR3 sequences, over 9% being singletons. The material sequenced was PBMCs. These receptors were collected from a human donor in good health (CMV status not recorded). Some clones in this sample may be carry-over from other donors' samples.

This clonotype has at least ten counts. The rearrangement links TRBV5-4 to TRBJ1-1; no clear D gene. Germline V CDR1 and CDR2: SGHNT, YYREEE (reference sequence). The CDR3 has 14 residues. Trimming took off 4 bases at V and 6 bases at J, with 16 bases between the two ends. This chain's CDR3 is CASSPAPLWAEAFF. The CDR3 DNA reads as TGTGCCAGCAGCCCGGCTCCCCTTTGGGCTGAAGCTTTCTTT.

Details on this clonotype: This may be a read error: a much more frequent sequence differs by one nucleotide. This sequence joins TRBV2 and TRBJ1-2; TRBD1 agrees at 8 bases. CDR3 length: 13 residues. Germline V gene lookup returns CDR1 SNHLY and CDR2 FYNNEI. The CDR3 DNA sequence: TGTGCCGGCAGACCAGACAGGGGTCCTGGCTACACCTTC. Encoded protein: CAGRPDRGPGYTF.

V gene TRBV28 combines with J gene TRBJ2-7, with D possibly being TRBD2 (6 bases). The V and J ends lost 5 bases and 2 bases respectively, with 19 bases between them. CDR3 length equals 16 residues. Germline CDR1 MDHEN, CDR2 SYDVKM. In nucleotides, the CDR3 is TGTGCCAGCAGTGACCGGGACTTCGTATCGGCCTACGAGCAGTACTTC. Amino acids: CASSDRDFVSAYEQYF. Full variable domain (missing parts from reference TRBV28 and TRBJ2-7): DVKVTQSSRYLVKRTGEKVFLECVQDMDHENMFWYRQDPGLGLRLIYFSYDVKMKEKGDIPEGYSVSREKKERFSLILESASTNQTSMYLCASSDRDFVSAYEQYFGPGTRLTVT.

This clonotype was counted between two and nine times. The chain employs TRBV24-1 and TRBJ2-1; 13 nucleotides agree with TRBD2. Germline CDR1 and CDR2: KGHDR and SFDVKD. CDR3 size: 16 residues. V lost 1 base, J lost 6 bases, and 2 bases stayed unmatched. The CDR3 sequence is CATSDLTSGRVNEQFF. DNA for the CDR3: TGTGCCACCAGTGATTTAACTAGCGGGAGGGTCAATGAGCAGTTCTTC.

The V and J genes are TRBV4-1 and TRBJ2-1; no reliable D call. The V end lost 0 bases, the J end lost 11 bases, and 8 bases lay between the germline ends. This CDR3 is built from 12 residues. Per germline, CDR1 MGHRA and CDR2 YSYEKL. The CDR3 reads CASSQEYRQQFF. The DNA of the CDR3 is TGCGCCAGCAGCCAAGAGTACAGACAGCAGTTCTTC.

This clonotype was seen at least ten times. In DNA, the CDR3 is TGTGCCAGCAGTCCCCTTAGGGAGGGCCAAGAGACCCAGTACTTC. Translation: CASSPLREGQETQYF. The chain recombines TRBV6-1 with TRBJ2-5; 7 nucleotides align to TRBD2. Germline V CDR1 and CDR2: MNHNS, SASEGT. The CDR3 extends over 15 amino acids. Germline trimming cut 5 bases from V and 1 base from J; bases unmatched to any gene: 7.

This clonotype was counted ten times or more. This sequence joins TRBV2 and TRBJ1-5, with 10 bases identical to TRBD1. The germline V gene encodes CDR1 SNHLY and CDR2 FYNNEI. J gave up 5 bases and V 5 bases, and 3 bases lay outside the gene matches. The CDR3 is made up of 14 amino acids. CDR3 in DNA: TGTGCCAGCAGTTTAGGACAGGGGGATCAGCCCCAGCATTTT. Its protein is CASSLGQGDQPQHF.

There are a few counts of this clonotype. This CDR3 is CASSLPLGVKETQYF. CDR3 sequence (DNA): TGTGCCAGCAGCTTACCTCTGGGGGTGAAGGAGACCCAGTACTTC. The chain links TRBV7-9 to TRBJ2-5; D is possibly TRBD1 or TRBD2 (5 bases each). The CDR3 is made up of 15 amino acids. CDR1 and CDR2 (germline): SEHNR, FQNEAQ (reference sequence). The V gene lost 2 bases and the J gene lost 5 bases, with 15 bases spanning the gap.

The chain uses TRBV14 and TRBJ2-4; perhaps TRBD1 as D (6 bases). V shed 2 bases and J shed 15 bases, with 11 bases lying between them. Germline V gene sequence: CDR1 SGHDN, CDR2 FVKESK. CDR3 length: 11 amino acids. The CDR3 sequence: CASSQNTGLYF. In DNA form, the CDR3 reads TGTGCCAGCAGCCAAAACACAGGGTTGTACTTC.

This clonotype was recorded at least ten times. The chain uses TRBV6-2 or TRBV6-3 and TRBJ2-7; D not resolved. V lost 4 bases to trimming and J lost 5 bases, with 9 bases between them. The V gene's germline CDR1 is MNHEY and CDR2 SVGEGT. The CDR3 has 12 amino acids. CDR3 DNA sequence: TGTGCCAGCAGTTTACTTAACAACGAGCAGTACTTC. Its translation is CASSLLNNEQYF.

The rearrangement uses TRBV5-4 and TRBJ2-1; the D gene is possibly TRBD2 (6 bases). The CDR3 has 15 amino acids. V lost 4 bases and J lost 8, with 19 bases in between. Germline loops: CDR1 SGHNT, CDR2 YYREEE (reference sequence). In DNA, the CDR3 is TGTGCCAGCAGCCCGGTGGGGCGGGAAAGCCATGAGCAGTTCTTC. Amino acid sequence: CASSPVGRESHEQFF.

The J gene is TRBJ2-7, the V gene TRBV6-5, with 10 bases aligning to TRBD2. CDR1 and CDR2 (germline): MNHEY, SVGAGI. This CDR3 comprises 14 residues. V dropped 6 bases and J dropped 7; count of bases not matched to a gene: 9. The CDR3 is CASRSGLASLEQYF. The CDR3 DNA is TGTGCCAGCAGGTCGGGACTAGCGAGTTTAGAGCAGTACTTC.

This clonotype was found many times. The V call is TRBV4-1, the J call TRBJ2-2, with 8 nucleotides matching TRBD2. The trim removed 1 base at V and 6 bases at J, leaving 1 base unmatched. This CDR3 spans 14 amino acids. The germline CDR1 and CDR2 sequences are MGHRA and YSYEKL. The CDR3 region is CASSQGLASGELFF. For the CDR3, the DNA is TGCGCCAGCAGCCAAGGACTAGCGTCCGGGGAGCTGTTTTTT.

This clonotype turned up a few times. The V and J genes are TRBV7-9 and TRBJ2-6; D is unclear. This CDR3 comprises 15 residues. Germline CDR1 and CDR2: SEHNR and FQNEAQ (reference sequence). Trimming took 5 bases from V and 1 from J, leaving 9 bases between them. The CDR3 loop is CASSMQASGANVLTF. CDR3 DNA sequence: TGTGCCAGCAGCATGCAAGCTTCTGGGGCCAACGTCCTGACTTTC.

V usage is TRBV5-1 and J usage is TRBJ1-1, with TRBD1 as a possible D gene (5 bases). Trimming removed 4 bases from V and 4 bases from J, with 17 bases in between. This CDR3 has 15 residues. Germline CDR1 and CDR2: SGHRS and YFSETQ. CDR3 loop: CASSPGGGRGTEAFF. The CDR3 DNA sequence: TGCGCCAGCAGCCCGGGCGGGGGGAGGGGCACTGAAGCTTTCTTT.

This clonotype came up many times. The CDR3 here is CASSLWERGDTQYF. CDR3 DNA sequence: TGTGCCAGCAGCTTGTGGGAGCGAGGAGATACGCAGTATTTT. V gene TRBV7-8 combines with J gene TRBJ2-3; tentatively, D is TRBD2 (5 bases). Germline loops: CDR1 SGHVS, CDR2 FQNEAQ. CDR3 size: 14 residues. V was clipped by 3 bases and J by 5 bases, with 12 bases between them.

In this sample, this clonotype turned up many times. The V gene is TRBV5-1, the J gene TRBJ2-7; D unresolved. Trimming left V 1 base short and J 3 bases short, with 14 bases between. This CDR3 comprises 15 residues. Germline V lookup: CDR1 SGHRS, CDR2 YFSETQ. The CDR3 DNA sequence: TGCGCCAGCAGCTTGTCGGCACCCCGAGGCTACGAGCAGTACTTC. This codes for CASSLSAPRGYEQYF. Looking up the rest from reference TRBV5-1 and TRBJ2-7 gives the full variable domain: KAGVTQTPRYLIKTRGQQVTLSCSPISGHRSVSWYQQTPGQGLQFLFEYFSETQRNKGNFPGRFSGRQFSNSRSEMNVSTLELGDSALYLCASSLSAPRGYEQYFGPGTRLTVT.

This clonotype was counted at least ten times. CDR3 bases: TGTGCCAGCAGTTACTCGCCCAGGGGGTCGGGAGAGACCCAGTACTTC. Translated: CASSYSPRGSGETQYF. The V and J genes are TRBV6-5 and TRBJ2-5; 7 bases agree with TRBD1. There are 16 residues in the CDR3. The V segment lost 0 bases and the J segment 4 bases; nucleotides outside the gene matches: 8. From germline, CDR1 is MNHEY and CDR2 SVGAGI.

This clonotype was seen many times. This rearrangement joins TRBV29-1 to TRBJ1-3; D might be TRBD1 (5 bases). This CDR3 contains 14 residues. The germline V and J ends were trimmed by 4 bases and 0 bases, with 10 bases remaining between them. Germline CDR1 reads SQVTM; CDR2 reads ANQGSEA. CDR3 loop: CSVVRGNSGNTIYF. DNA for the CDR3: TGCAGCGTTGTTAGGGGCAACTCTGGAAACACCATATATTTT.

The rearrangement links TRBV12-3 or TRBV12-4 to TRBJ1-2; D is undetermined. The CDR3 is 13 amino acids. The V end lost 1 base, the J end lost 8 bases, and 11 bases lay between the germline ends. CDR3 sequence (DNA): TGTGCCAGCAGTTTAGGCAGCCGAGGGGGCTACACCTTC. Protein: CASSLGSRGGYTF.

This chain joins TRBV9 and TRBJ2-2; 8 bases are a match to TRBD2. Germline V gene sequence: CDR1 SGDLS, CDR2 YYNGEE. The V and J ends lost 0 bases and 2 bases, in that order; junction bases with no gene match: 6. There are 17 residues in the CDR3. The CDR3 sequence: CASSVVRGRPNTGELFF. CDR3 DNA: TGTGCCAGCAGCGTAGTACGCGGGAGGCCCAACACCGGGGAGCTGTTTTTT.

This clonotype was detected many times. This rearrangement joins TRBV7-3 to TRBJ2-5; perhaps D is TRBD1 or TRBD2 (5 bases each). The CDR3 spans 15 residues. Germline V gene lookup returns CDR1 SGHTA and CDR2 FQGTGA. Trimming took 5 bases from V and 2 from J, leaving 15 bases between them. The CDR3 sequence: CASSQSPGPQETQYF. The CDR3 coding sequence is TGTGCCAGCAGCCAGTCGCCGGGACCGCAAGAGACCCAGTACTTC.

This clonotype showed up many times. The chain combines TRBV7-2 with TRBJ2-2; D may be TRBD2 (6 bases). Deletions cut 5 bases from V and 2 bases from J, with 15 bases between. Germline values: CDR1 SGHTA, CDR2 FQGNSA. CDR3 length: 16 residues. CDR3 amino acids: CASSRAGTRNTGELFF. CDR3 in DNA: TGTGCCAGCAGCCGAGCAGGGACTCGCAACACCGGGGAGCTGTTTTTT. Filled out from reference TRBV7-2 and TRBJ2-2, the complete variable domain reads GAGVSQSPSNKVTEKGKDVELRCDPISGHTALYWYRQSLGQGLEFLIYFQGNSAPDKSGLPSDRFSAERTGGSVSTLTIQRTQQEDSAVYLCASSRAGTRNTGELFFGEGSRLTVL.

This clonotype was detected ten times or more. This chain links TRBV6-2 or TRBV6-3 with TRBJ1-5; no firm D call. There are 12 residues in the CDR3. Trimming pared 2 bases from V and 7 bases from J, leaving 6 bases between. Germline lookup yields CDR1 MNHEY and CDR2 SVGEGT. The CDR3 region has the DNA TGTGCCAGCAGTTACGTGTTCCAGCCCCAGCATTTT. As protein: CASSYVFQPQHF.

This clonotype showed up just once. CDR3 DNA: TGCGCCAGCAGCCCCTTCGGACAATCGAACACCGGGGAGCTGTTTTTT. Amino acid sequence: CASSPFGQSNTGELFF. This rearrangement joins TRBV5-1 to TRBJ2-2, with a tentative D call TRBD1 (5 bases). This CDR3 is built from 16 residues. The germline gives CDR1 SGHRS, CDR2 YFSETQ. Trimming cost V 4 bases and J 0 bases, with 13 bases left between them.

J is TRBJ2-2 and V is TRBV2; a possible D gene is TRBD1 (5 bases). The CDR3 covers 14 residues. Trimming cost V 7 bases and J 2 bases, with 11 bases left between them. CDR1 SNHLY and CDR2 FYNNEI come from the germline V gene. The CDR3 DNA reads TGTGCCAGCAAGCTGCAGGGTAACACCGGGGAGCTGTTTTTT. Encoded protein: CASKLQGNTGELFF.

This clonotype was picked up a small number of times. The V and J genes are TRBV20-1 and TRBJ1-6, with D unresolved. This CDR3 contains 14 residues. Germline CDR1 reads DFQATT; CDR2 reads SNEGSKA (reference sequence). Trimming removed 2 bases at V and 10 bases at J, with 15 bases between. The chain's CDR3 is CSARLGNEYSPLHF. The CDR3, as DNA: TGCAGTGCTAGACTCGGCAATGAATACTCACCCCTCCACTTT.

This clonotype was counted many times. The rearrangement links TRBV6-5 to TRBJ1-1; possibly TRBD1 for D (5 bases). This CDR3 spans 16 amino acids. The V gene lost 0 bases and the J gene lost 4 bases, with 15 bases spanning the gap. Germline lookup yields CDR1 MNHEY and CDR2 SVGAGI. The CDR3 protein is CASSYSGAGRSTEAFF. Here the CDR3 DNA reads TGTGCCAGCAGTTACTCCGGCGCAGGGCGATCCACTGAAGCTTTCTTT.